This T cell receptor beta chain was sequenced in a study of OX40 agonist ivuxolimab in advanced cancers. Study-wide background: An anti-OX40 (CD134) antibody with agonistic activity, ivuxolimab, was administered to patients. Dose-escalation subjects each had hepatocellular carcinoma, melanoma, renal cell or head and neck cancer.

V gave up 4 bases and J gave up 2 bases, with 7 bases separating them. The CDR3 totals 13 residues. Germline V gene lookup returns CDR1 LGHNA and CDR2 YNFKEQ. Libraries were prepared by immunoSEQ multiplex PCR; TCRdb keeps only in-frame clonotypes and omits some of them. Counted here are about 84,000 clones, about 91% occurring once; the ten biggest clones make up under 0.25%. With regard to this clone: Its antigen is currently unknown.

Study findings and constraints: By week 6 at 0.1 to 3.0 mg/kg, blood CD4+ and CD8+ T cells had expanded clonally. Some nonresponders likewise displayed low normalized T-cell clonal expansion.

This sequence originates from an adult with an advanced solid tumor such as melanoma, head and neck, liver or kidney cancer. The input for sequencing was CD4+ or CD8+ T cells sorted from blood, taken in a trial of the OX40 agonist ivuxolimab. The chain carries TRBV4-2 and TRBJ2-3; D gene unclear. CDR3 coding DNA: TGTGCCAGCAGCCGGCCCCTCACAGATACGCAGTATTTT. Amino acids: CASSRPLTDTQYF.